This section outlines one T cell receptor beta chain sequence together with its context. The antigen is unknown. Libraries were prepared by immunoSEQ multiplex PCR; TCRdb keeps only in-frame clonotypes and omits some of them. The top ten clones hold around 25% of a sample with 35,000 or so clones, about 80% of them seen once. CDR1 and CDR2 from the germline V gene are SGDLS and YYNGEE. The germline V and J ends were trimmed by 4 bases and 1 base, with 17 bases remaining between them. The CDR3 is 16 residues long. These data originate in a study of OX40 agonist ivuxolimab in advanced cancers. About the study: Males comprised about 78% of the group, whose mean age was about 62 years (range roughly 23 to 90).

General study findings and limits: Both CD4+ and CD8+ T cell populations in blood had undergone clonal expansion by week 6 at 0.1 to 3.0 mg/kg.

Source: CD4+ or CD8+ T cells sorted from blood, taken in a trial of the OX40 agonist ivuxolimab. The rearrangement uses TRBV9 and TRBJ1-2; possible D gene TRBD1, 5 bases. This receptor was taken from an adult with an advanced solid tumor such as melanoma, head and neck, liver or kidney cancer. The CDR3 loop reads CASSQEGGVFNYGYTF. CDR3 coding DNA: TGTGCCAGCAGCCAAGAGGGAGGGGTTTTTAACTATGGCTACACCTTC.